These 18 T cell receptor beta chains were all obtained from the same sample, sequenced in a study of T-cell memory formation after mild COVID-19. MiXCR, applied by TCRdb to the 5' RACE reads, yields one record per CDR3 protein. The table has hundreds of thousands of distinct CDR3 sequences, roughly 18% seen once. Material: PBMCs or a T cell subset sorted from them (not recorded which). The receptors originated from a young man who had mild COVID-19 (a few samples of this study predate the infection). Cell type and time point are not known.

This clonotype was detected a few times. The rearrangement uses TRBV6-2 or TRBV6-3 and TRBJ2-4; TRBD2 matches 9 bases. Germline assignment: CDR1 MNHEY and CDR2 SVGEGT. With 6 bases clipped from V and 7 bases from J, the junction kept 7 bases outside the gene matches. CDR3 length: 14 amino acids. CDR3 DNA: TGTGCCAGCAGGCCGGGACTAGCCTTCAACATTCAGTACTTC. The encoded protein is CASRPGLAFNIQYF.

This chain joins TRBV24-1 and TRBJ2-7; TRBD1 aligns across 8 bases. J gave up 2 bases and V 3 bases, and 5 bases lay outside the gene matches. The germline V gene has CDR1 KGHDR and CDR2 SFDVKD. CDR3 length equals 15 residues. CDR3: CATSDGGTGAYEQYF. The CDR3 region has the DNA TGTGCCACCAGTGATGGAGGGACAGGAGCCTACGAGCAGTACTTC.

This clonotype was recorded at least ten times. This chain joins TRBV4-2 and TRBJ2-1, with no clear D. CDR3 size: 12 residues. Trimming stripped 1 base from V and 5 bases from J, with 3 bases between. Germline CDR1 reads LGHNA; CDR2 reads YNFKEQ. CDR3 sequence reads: CASSQADNEQFF. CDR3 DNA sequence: TGTGCCAGCAGCCAAGCCGACAATGAGCAGTTCTTC.

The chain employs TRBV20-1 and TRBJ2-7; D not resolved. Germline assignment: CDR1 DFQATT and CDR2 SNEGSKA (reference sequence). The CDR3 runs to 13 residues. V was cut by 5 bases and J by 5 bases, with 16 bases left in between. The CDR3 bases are TGCAGTGCTCCCCAACAGTGGGGTCACGAGCAGTACTTC. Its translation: CSAPQQWGHEQYF.

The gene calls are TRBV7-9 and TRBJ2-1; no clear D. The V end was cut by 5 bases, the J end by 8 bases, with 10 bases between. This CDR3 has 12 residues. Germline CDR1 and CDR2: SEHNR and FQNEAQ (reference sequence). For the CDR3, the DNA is TGTGCCAGCAGCCCCCAAATCCATGAGCAGTTCTTC. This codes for CASSPQIHEQFF.

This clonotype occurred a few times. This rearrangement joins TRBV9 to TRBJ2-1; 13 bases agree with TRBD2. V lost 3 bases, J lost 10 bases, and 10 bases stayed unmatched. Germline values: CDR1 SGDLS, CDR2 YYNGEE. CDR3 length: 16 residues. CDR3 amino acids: CASSELLAGGLEEQFF. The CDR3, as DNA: TGTGCCAGCAGCGAGTTACTAGCGGGGGGGCTGGAGGAGCAGTTCTTC.

CDR3 sequence (DNA): TGCGCCAGCAGCCCGCCGGGGGCCTTGGAGACCCAGTACTTC. As protein: CASSPPGALETQYF. The V call is TRBV4-1, the J call TRBJ2-5; D possibly matches TRBD1 or TRBD2 (6 bases each). In germline, CDR1 is MGHRA, CDR2 YSYEKL. Trimming took off 4 bases at V and 5 bases at J, with 14 bases between the two ends. The CDR3 has 14 residues.

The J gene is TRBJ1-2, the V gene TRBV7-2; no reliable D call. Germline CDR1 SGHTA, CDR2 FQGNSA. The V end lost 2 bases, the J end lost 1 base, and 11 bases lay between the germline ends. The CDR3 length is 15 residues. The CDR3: CASSLKARNNYGYTF. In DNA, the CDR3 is TGTGCCAGCAGCTTAAAGGCAAGAAATAACTATGGCTACACCTTC.

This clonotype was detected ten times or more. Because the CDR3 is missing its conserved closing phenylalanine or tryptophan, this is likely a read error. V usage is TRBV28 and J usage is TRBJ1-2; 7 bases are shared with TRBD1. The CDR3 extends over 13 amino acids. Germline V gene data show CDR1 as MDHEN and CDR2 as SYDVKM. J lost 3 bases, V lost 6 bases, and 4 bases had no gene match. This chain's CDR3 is CASSSGQDYGYTL. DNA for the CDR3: TGTGCCAGCAGCTCCGGACAGGACTATGGCTACACCTTA.

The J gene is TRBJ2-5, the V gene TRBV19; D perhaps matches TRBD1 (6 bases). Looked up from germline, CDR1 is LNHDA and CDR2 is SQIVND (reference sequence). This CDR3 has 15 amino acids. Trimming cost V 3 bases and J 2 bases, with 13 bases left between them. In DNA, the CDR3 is TGTGCCAGTAGTATGCGCAGGGGATCTCAAGAGACCCAGTACTTC. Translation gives CASSMRRGSQETQYF.

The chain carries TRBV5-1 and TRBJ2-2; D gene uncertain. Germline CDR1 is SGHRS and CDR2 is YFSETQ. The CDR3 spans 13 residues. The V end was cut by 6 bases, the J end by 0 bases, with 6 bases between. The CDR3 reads CASNQANTGELFF. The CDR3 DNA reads TGCGCCAGCAACCAGGCGAACACCGGGGAGCTGTTTTTT.

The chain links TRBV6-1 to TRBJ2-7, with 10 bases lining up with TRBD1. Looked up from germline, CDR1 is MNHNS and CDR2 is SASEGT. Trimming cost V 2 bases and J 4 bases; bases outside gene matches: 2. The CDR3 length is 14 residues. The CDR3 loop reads CASSEPGQGYEQYV. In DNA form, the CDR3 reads TGTGCCAGCAGTGAACCGGGACAGGGGTACGAGCAGTACGTC.

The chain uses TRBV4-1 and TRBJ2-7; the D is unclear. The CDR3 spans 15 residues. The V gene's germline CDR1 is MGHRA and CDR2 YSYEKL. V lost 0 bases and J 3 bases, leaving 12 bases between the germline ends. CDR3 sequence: CASSQDNGGYYEQYF. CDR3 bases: TGCGCCAGCAGCCAAGATAACGGCGGTTACTACGAGCAGTACTTC.

The CDR3 sequence is CASSPGVQAKSAYNEQFF. CDR3 in DNA: TGCGCCAGCAGCCCCGGAGTACAGGCTAAAAGTGCCTACAATGAGCAGTTCTTC. The V and J genes are TRBV5-1 and TRBJ2-1, with D possibly TRBD1 on 5 matching bases. CDR3 size: 18 residues. Trimming took off 4 bases at V and 2 bases at J, with 22 bases between the two ends. The germline V gene encodes CDR1 SGHRS and CDR2 YFSETQ.

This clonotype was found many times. CDR3 residues: CASSLRQMNTGELFF. CDR3 DNA: TGTGCCAGCAGCTTACGACAGATGAACACCGGGGAGCTGTTTTTT. The chain combines TRBV7-2 with TRBJ2-2; perhaps TRBD1 as D (5 bases). This CDR3 has 15 residues. The germline V gene encodes CDR1 SGHTA and CDR2 FQGNSA. Trimming took off 2 bases at V and 1 base at J, with 8 bases between the two ends. Full variable domain (remainder filled in from reference TRBV7-2 and TRBJ2-2): GAGVSQSPSNKVTEKGKDVELRCDPISGHTALYWYRQSLGQGLEFLIYFQGNSAPDKSGLPSDRFSAERTGGSVSTLTIQRTQQEDSAVYLCASSLRQMNTGELFFGEGSRLTVL.

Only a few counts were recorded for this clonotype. The CDR3 DNA is TGTGCCAGCAGCCCTCAGGGGCGCGGCGGGGAGCTGTTTTTT. Residues: CASSPQGRGGELFF. The rearrangement uses TRBV7-2 and TRBJ2-2; TRBD1 might be the D (6 bases). Germline-derived CDR1 and CDR2 are SGHTA and FQGNSA. Trimming stripped 5 bases from V and 7 bases from J, with 14 bases between. This CDR3 comprises 14 residues. The full variable domain, with the rest looked up from reference TRBV7-2 and TRBJ2-2, is GAGVSQSPSNKVTEKGKDVELRCDPISGHTALYWYRQSLGQGLEFLIYFQGNSAPDKSGLPSDRFSAERTGGSVSTLTIQRTQQEDSAVYLCASSPQGRGGELFFGEGSRLTVL.

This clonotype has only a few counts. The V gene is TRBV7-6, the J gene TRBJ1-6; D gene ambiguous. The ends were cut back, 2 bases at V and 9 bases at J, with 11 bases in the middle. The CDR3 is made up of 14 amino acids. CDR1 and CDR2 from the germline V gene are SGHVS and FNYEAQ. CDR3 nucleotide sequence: TGTGCCAGCAGCTTATCATTAAGGAGTTCACCCCTCCACTTT. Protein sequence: CASSLSLRSSPLHF.

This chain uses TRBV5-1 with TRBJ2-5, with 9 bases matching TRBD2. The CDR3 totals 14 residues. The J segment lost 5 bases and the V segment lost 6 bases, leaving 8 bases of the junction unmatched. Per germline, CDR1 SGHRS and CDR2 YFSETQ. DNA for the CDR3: TGCGCCAGCACCCCCCGGGCGGGGGGGGAGACCCAGTACTTC. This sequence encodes CASTPRAGGETQYF.